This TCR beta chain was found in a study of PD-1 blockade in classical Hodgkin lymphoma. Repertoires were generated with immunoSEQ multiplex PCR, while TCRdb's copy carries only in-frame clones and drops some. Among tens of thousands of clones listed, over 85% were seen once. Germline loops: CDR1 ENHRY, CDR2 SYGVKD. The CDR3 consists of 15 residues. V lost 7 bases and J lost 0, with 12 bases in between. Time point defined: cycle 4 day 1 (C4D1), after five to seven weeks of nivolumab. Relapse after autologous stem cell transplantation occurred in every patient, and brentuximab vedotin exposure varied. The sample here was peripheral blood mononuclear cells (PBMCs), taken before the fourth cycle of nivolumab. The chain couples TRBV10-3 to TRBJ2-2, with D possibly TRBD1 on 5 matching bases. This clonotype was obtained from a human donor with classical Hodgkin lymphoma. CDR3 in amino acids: CAITQGRPNTGELFF. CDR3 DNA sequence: TGTGCCATCACCCAGGGCAGGCCGAACACCGGGGAGCTGTTTTTT.